Listed below are T cell receptor beta chains from one sample, sequenced in a study of tumor and adjacent non-tumor tissue in lung cancer. A single record per CDR3 protein comes from TCRdb applying MiXCR to the multiplex PCR reads. This table holds some 78,000 distinct CDR3 sequences, roughly 80% found once. Sequencing was carried out using lung tumor tissue. The receptors were sampled from a woman between 45 and 65 years old with non-small cell lung cancer. CDR3s leave out the opening cysteine and the closing phenylalanine or tryptophan. Each record gives: CDR3 length, J gene, clone size, V gene, CDR3 protein. Only some rows state a clone size, as once, few, many or a class for expanded clones.

10,TRBJ2-7,.,TRBV10-3,AITGGAYGQY
10,TRBJ1-3,.,TRBV20-1,STRTGQNTTY
13,TRBJ2-1,.,TRBV20-1,SASVASGKIKEQF
14,TRBJ2-1,many,TRBV6-2/TRBV6-3,ASSYSNTLWVNEQF
14,TRBJ1-1,.,TRBV4-1,ASSQDLYRVGTVAF
11,TRBJ2-1,.,TRBV29-1,GVDRKDNIEQF
15,TRBJ2-4,.,TRBV10-3,AISLEQAGQAKIIQY
14,TRBJ2-3,.,TRBV20-1,SARDTAGDMVDAQY
14,TRBJ2-1,.,TRBV7-9,ASSLIGASGPQEQF
10,TRBJ1-5,.,TRBV6-1,VSRNSNQPQH
12,TRBJ2-3,.,TRBV4-3,TSSLLTSTDTQY
11,TRBJ2-4,.,TRBV6-2/TRBV6-3,ASMTGGKNIQN
13,TRBJ2-1,.,TRBV11-2,ASSRGLDMSNEQI
10,TRBJ1-2,.,TRBV29-1,SVPGVRRGYT
11,TRBJ2-1,.,TRBV5-1,ASSLGTYDEQF
14,TRBJ2-7,once,TRBV20-1,SVRDPGRGNPYEQY
18,TRBJ1-6,.,TRBV20-1,SARRFGVVSRAEQGSPLR
12,TRBJ2-7,.,TRBV20-1,SARDRSGSYEQY
13,TRBJ2-1,.,TRBV5-1,TSSPGSRSCNEQF
9,TRBJ1-3,.,TRBV29-1,SVDQDSHIY
13,TRBJ2-7,.,TRBV11-2,ANSLSPSSSYEQY
10,TRBJ2-1,few,TRBV6-2/TRBV6-3,ASSLQGDERL
16,TRBJ1-5,once,TRBV28,ASSFEQEERGVGQPQH
10,TRBJ1-2,.,TRBV29-1,SAGRANYDYT
11,TRBJ1-1,.,TRBV24-1,ATSANRGTEVF
12,TRBJ2-1,.,TRBV20-1,SVGAGGQWGTQF
12,TRBJ2-2,.,TRBV12-3/TRBV12-4,ARSTTGVAGELF
14,TRBJ1-1,.,TRBV4-1,VSSQDLYRVGTGAF
12,TRBJ1-1,.,TRBV10-3,AIRRIGRETEAF
13,TRBJ2-3,.,TRBV20-1,SDTLAGPTEDTQY
11,TRBJ2-2,.,TRBV28,ATQTTGTWELF
11,TRBJ2-7,.,TRBV11-2,TSAPRASYEQY
14,TRBJ2-1,.,TRBV4-3,ASREGTAGPGREQF
11,TRBJ2-4,.,TRBV20-1,SAIWELKSIQY
12,TRBJ2-3,.,TRBV25-1,ASSQLSSTDTQY
13,TRBJ2-5,.,TRBV11-1,ASTRDIDIRETQY
11,TRBJ1-5,.,TRBV20-1,SPASGNVLPQH
11,TRBJ1-1,.,TRBV6-1,AGSGRPNTEAF
10,TRBJ2-1,.,TRBV4-1,ASRQTFNEQF
11,TRBJ2-1,.,TRBV29-1,GAEDTSYNEQF
11,TRBJ2-3,.,TRBV20-1,SARIGTKDTQY
13,TRBJ2-3,once,TRBV28,ANSPPSALTDTQY
15,TRBJ2-3,.,TRBV9,ASSVVPSGRGADMQY
9,TRBJ2-1,.,TRBV6-6,ASSYIYEQI
12,TRBJ2-1,.,TRBV6-6,TGSYGRVYNEQF
18,TRBJ2-1,.,TRBV7-9,ASSLWLAGILEGFFNEQF
15,TRBJ1-1,.,TRBV20-1,SVRDRGQGSTKAEAF